The TCR beta chain described here comes from a study of T cell responses to AZD1222 COVID-19 vaccine. A single count supports this clone. Its antigen is not known. General observations from the study: Clonal diversity was possibly underestimated; the donors were predominantly white British and more often female. Mapped onto spike, vaccine-associated CD4 TCRs spanned it and were dominant at 160-218 and 743-854.

TCRdb's table, derived via immunoSEQ multiplex PCR, lists solely in-frame clones and lacks some. The sample has roughly 150,000 clones; approximately 91% are singletons. The CDR3 has 15 residues. Trimming left V 3 bases short and J 4 bases short, with 16 bases between. Germline V gene sequence: CDR1 SGDLS, CDR2 YYNGEE. The input for sequencing was peripheral blood, taken 28 days after the second AZD1222 dose. This rearrangement joins TRBV9 to TRBJ2-5; TRBD1 or TRBD2 may be the D gene (5 bases each). The receptor was isolated from an adult who received the AZD1222 COVID-19 vaccine. The chain's CDR3 is CASSERQSGRETQYF. The DNA for the CDR3 is TGTGCCAGCAGCGAGAGACAGAGTGGGAGAGAGACCCAGTACTTC.